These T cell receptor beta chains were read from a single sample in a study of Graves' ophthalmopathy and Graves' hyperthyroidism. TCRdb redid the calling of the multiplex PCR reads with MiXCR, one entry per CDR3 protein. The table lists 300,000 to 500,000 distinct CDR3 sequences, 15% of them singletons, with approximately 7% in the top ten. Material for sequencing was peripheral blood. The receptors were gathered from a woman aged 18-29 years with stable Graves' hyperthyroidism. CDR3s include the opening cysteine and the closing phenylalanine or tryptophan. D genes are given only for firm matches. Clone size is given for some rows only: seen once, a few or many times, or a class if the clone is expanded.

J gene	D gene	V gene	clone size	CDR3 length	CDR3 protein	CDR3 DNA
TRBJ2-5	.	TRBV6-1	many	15	CASSDFRTSEETQYF	TGTGCCAGCAGTGACTTCAGGACCTCTGAAGAGACCCAGTACTTC
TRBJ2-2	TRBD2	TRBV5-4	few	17	CASSLEGLAGRAGELFF	TGTGCCAGCAGCTTGGAAGGACTAGCGGGGCGGGCCGGGGAGCTGTTTTTT
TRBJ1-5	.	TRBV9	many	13	CASSPSVNQPQHF	TGTGCCAGCAGCCCGTCAGTCAATCAGCCCCAGCATTTT
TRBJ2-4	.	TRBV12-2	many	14	CASRLGTVKNIQYF	TGTGCAAGTCGCTTGGGGACGGTCAAAAACATTCAGTACTTC
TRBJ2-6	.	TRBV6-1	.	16	CASSEAKGSGANVLTF	TGTGCCAGCAGTGAAGCAAAGGGGTCTGGGGCCAACGTCCTGACTTTC
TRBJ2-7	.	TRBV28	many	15	CASSSMTEFAYEQYF	TGTGCCAGCAGTTCGATGACAGAGTTTGCCTACGAGCAGTACTTC
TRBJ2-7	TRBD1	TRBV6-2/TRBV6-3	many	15	CASRPDRVLSYEQYF	TGTGCCAGCAGACCTGACAGGGTCCTCTCCTACGAGCAGTACTTC
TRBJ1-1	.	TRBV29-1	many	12	CSVGKGNTEAFF	TGCAGCGTGGGAAAGGGGAACACTGAAGCTTTCTTT
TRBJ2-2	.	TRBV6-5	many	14	CASSYSGTTGELFF	TGTGCCAGCAGTTACTCAGGGACGACCGGGGAGCTGTTTTTT
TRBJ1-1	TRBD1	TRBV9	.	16	CASSVGTVPVGGEAFF	TGTGCCAGCAGCGTGGGGACAGTGCCCGTGGGGGGTGAAGCTTTCTTT
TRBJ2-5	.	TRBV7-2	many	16	CASSLQVPLFQETQYF	TGTGCCAGCAGCTTACAGGTCCCGCTTTTCCAAGAGACCCAGTACTTC
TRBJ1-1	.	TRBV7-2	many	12	CASSLKGRAAFF	TGTGCCAGCAGCTTAAAAGGCAGGGCGGCTTTCTTT
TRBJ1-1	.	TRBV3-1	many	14	CASSQLTGHTEAFF	TGTGCCAGCAGCCAATTGACAGGCCACACTGAAGCTTTCTTT
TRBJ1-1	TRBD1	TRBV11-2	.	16	CASSTYRDRGLCEAFF	TGTGCCAGCAGCACATACCGGGACAGGGGCCTTTGTGAAGCTTTCTTT
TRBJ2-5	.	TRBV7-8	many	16	CASNQDLVGGPETQYF	TGTGCCAGCAACCAGGATCTAGTGGGTGGTCCAGAGACCCAGTACTTC
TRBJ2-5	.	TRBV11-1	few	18	CASSSTRGTSYYQETQYF	TGTGCCAGCAGCTCCACCCGGGGAACATCTTATTACCAAGAGACCCAGTACTTC
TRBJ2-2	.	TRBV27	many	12	CASSFRTGELFF	TGTGCCAGCAGTTTTCGTACCGGGGAGCTGTTTTTT
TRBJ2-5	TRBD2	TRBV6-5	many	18	CASSYGASGGAGQETQYF	TGTGCCAGCAGTTACGGGGCTAGCGGGGGGGCCGGCCAAGAGACCCAGTACTTC
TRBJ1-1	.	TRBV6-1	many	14	CASSGRRANTEAFF	TGTGCCAGCAGTGGCCGTAGGGCGAACACTGAAGCTTTCTTT
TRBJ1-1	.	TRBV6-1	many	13	CASSDNLNTEAFF	TGTGCCAGCAGTGACAACTTGAACACTGAAGCTTTCTTT
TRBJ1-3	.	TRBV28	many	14	CASSFSRIGNTIYF	TGTGCCAGCAGTTTTTCGCGGATTGGAAACACCATATATTTT
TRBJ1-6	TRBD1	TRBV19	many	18	CASSIGGQRSSYNSPLHF	TGTGCCAGTAGTATAGGGGGACAGCGGAGCTCCTATAATTCACCCCTCCACTTT
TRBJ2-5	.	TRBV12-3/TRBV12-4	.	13	CASSPDGRETQYF	TGTGCCAGCAGCCCCGATGGGAGAGAGACCCAGTACTTC
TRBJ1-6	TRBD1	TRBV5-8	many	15	CASRRLGQGDSPLHF	TGTGCCAGCAGGCGTTTGGGACAGGGGGATTCACCCCTCCACTTT
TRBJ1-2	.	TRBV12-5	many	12	CASGLDGRRYTF	TGTGCTAGTGGTTTGGACGGTAGACGCTACACCTTC
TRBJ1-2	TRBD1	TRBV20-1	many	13	CSARDRLEGAYTF	TGCAGTGCTAGAGATCGGTTAGAGGGGGCCTACACCTTC
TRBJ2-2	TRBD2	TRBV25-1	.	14	CASSDEAGVGELFF	TGTGCCAGCAGTGATGAGGCGGGAGTCGGGGAGCTGTTTTTT
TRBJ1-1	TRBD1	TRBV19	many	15	CASSITGGSNTEAFF	TGTGCCAGTAGTATAACAGGGGGCTCGAACACTGAAGCTTTCTTT
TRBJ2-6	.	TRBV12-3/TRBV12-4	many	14	CASSSTSGANVLTF	TGTGCCAGCAGTTCTACCTCTGGGGCCAACGTCCTGACTTTC
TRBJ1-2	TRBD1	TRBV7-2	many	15	CASSVSGTGGYGYTF	TGTGCCAGCAGCGTTTCCGGGACAGGGGGATATGGCTACACCTTC
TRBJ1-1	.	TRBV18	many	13	CASSPKTGGEAFF	TGTGCCAGCTCACCAAAGACAGGAGGTGAAGCTTTCTTT
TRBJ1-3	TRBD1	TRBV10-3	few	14	CAITDRGQGNTIYF	TGTGCCATCACAGACAGGGGGCAAGGAAACACCATATATTTT
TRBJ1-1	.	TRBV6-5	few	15	CASSYQGMVNTEAFF	TGTGCCAGCAGTTACCAGGGGATGGTGAACACTGAAGCTTTCTTT